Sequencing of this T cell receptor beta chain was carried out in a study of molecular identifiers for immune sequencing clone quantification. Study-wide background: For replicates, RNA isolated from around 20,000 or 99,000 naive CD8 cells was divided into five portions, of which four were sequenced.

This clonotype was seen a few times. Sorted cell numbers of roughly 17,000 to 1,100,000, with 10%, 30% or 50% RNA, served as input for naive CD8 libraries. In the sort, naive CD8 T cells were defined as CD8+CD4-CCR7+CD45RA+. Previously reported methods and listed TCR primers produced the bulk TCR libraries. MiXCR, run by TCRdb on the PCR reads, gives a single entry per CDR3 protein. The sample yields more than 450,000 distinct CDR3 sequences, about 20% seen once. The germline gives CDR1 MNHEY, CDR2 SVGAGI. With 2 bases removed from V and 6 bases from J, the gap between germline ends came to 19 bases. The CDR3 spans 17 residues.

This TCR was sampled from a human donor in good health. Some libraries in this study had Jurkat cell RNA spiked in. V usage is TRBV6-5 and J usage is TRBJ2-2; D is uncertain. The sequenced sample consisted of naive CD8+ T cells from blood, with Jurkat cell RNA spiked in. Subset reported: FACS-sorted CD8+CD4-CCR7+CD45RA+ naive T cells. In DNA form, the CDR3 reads TGTGCCAGCAGTTACATAGGCGGCCCAAATGGCGCCGGGGAGCTGTTTTTT. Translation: CASSYIGGPNGAGELFF.